These 28 T cell receptor beta chains came from one sample sequenced in a study of blood T cell repertoires in COVID-19. Sequenced by immunoSEQ multiplex PCR; TCRdb stores in-frame clones only, minus some. The table has around 93,000 clones, roughly 91% seen once. Source material: peripheral blood. These TCRs come from a man aged 18 to 29 with COVID-19, enrolled during active disease.

This clone was counted once. The chain recombines TRBV4-3 with TRBJ1-2, with TRBD1 as a possible D gene (5 bases). Trimming removed 2 bases from V and 5 bases from J, with 12 bases in between. The germline gives CDR1 LGHNA, CDR2 YSLEER. The CDR3 contains 14 residues. CDR3 region: CASSQSGGRYGYTF. CDR3 DNA: TGCGCCAGCAGCCAATCGGGGGGACGGTATGGCTACACCTTC.

The chain has TRBV9 and TRBJ2-1; a weak D match, TRBD1 (6 bases). CDR1 is SGDLS, CDR2 YYNGEE, per germline. CDR3 length: 12 residues. The V and J ends lost 3 bases and 5 bases respectively, with 6 bases between them. The CDR3: CASSGQDNEQFF. CDR3 DNA sequence: TGTGCCAGCAGCGGACAGGACAATGAGCAGTTCTTC.

The V gene is TRBV23-1, the J gene TRBJ2-3; D possibly corresponds to TRBD2 (6 bases). TRBV23-1 belongs to the ORF category, with a function that is uncertain. The CDR3 is made up of 15 amino acids. The V and J ends lost 0 bases and 3 bases respectively, with 10 bases between them. The CDR3 is CASSQSQRVTDTQYF. CDR3 in DNA: TGCGCCAGCAGTCAATCCCAGCGGGTGACAGATACGCAGTATTTT.

This clone was counted between two and nine times. The chain uses TRBV7-9 and TRBJ1-1, with TRBD1 matching over 8 bases. This CDR3 is 15 amino acids long. Trimming at V came to 5 bases and at J to 1 base, leaving 6 bases not matched to a gene. The germline V gene has CDR1 SEHNR and CDR2 FQNEAQ (reference sequence). CDR3 protein: CASSLGQVTNTEAFF. CDR3 coding DNA: TGTGCCAGCAGCCTGGGACAGGTTACGAACACTGAAGCTTTCTTT.

The chain links TRBV19 to TRBJ2-7; 11 nucleotides match TRBD2. This CDR3 has 14 residues. The J segment lost 5 bases and the V segment lost 3 bases, leaving 3 bases of the junction unmatched. Germline V gene data show CDR1 as LNHDA and CDR2 as SQIVND (reference sequence). The CDR3 loop is CASSITSGSNEQYF. Written as DNA, the CDR3 is TGTGCCAGTAGTATCACTAGCGGGAGTAACGAGCAGTACTTC.

Only one count was recorded for this clone. The CDR3 region has the DNA TGTGCCAGCAGACGACAGGGCCAAGAGACCCAGTACTTC. Amino acids: CASRRQGQETQYF. The chain combines TRBV12-3 or TRBV12-4 with TRBJ2-5; 7 nucleotides line up with TRBD1. Trimming cost V 6 bases and J 1 base; bases outside gene matches: 2. This CDR3 is 13 amino acids long.

This clone has a single count. The chain uses TRBV11-2 and TRBJ1-2; 11 bases match TRBD1. V shed 6 bases, J shed 2 bases, and the junction held 8 bases outside the gene matches. CDR3 length: 16 amino acids. From germline, CDR1 is SGHAT and CDR2 FQNNGV. CDR3 in DNA: TGTGCCAGCAGTCGAACCGGGACAGGGGGGAACTATGGCTACACCTTC. Translated: CASSRTGTGGNYGYTF.

The sample holds one count of this clone. CDR3 sequence (DNA): TGCAGCGTTCCGGGGGTCGAAAGCGGAAGCTCCTACGAGCAGTACTTC. This sequence encodes CSVPGVESGSSYEQYF. The chain links TRBV29-1 to TRBJ2-7, with D possibly being TRBD2 (6 bases). Per the germline V gene, CDR1 is SQVTM and CDR2 is ANQGSEA. The length of the CDR3 is 16 residues. V shed 5 bases and J shed 0 bases, with 20 bases lying between them.

The chain carries TRBV10-3 and TRBJ1-2, with 8 bases fitting TRBD1. The CDR3 has 13 residues. Germline CDR1 and CDR2: ENHRY and SYGVKD. J lost 3 bases, V lost 7 bases, and 4 bases had no gene match. The DNA of the CDR3 is TGTGCCATCAACGGACAGGGTGACTATGGCTACACCTTC. This sequence encodes CAINGQGDYGYTF.

The CDR3 sequence is CASTEGWEAFF. The CDR3 DNA reads TGTGCCAGTACGGAGGGATGGGAAGCTTTCTTT. V is TRBV19 and J is TRBJ1-1, with D hard to call. This CDR3 region has 11 residues. Germline V gives CDR1 LNHDA, CDR2 SQIVND (reference sequence). The V end was cut by 7 bases, the J end by 8 bases, with 11 bases between.

This clone came up once. The chain combines TRBV3-1 (or the pseudogene TRBV3-2) with TRBJ2-7; 9 bases agree with TRBD2. The germline CDR1 and CDR2 sequences are LGHDT and YNNKEL (reference sequence). The ends lost 3 bases at V and 2 bases at J; junction bases unmatched: 5. The CDR3 covers 15 residues. The CDR3 DNA sequence: TGTGCCAGCAGCCATTCGACTAGCGGAACCTACGAGCAGTACTTC. This codes for CASSHSTSGTYEQYF.

The chain couples TRBV7-9 to TRBJ2-5; the match to TRBD2 covers 7 bases. CDR3 length equals 13 residues. V shed 4 bases and J 4 bases; nucleotides not matched to a gene: 3. Looked up from germline, CDR1 is SEHNR and CDR2 is FQNEAQ (reference sequence). The CDR3: CASSSTSAETQYF. CDR3 nucleotides: TGTGCCAGCAGCTCTACTAGCGCAGAGACCCAGTACTTC.

This clone was found once. The J gene is TRBJ2-7, the V gene TRBV30; the match to TRBD1 covers 8 bases. This CDR3 is 12 amino acids long. J lost 6 bases, V lost 4 bases, and 5 bases had no gene match. CDR1 GTSNPN and CDR2 SVGIG come from the germline V gene (reference sequence). The CDR3 DNA reads as TGTGCCTGGATCCCAGGGGGCGCCGAGCAGTACTTC. Protein product: CAWIPGGAEQYF.

CDR3 coding DNA: TGTGCCAGTAGTAGCCACAGCGTCAGGGGGCAGGCGGGCAATCAGCCCCAGCATTTT. Translation: CASSSHSVRGQAGNQPQHF. This rearrangement joins TRBV19 to TRBJ1-5, with TRBD1 matching over 8 bases. The CDR3 loop spans 19 amino acids. V was clipped by 4 bases and J by 2 bases; unmatched bases: 16. Germline V gene lookup returns CDR1 LNHDA and CDR2 SQIVND (reference sequence). The whole variable domain, remainder taken from reference TRBV19 and TRBJ1-5, is DGGITQSPKYLFRKEGQNVTLSCEQNLNHDAMYWYRQDPGQGLRLIYYSQIVNDFQKGDIAEGYSVSREKKESFPLTVTSAQKNPTAFYLCASSSHSVRGQAGNQPQHFGDGTRLSIL.

The gene calls are TRBV12-3 or TRBV12-4 and TRBJ2-7; TRBD2 is a possible D gene (6 bases). The germline V and J ends were trimmed by 3 bases and 7 bases, with 7 bases remaining between them. This CDR3 has 11 amino acids. CDR3 loop: CASSFAGEQYF. DNA of the CDR3: TGTGCCAGCAGTTTTGCGGGAGAGCAGTACTTC.

This clone appeared a single time. This chain uses TRBV5-1 with TRBJ2-7; unclear D gene. CDR3 size: 14 residues. The germline V gene has CDR1 SGHRS and CDR2 YFSETQ. Trimming cost V 1 base and J 3 bases, with 11 bases left between them. CDR3 sequence reads: CASSLMVASYEQYF. CDR3 coding DNA: TGCGCCAGCAGCTTGATGGTGGCTAGCTACGAGCAGTACTTC. The variable domain in full, with the rest retrieved from reference TRBV5-1 and TRBJ2-7, is KAGVTQTPRYLIKTRGQQVTLSCSPISGHRSVSWYQQTPGQGLQFLFEYFSETQRNKGNFPGRFSGRQFSNSRSEMNVSTLELGDSALYLCASSLMVASYEQYFGPGTRLTVT.

The CDR3 protein is CASSKDSRLGPQHF. In DNA form, the CDR3 reads TGTGCCAGCAGCAAAGACAGTCGTTTGGGGCCCCAGCATTTT. The chain links TRBV7-2 to TRBJ1-5, with D perhaps TRBD1 (5 bases). CDR3 length equals 14 residues. Germline CDR1 and CDR2: SGHTA and FQGNSA. V was shortened by 5 bases and J by 9 bases, with 17 bases between the two germline ends.

The J gene is TRBJ2-7, the V gene TRBV7-8; TRBD1 aligns across 9 bases. Losses at the gene ends were 2 bases for V and 4 bases for J; bases not matched to a gene: 6. CDR3 length: 15 amino acids. Germline V gives CDR1 SGHVS, CDR2 FQNEAQ. Here the CDR3 reads CASSLRNRGLYEQYF. The CDR3 DNA reads TGTGCCAGCAGCTTACGGAACAGGGGGCTTTACGAGCAGTACTTC. The complete variable domain, with remaining parts taken from reference TRBV7-8 and TRBJ2-7, reads GAGVSQSPRYKVAKRGQDVALRCDPISGHVSLFWYQQALGQGPEFLTYFQNEAQLDKSGLPSDRFFAERPEGSVSTLKIQRTQQEDSAVYLCASSLRNRGLYEQYFGPGTRLTVT.

The V call is TRBV7-8, the J call TRBJ1-2; TRBD1 matches 8 bases. Germline V gene sequence: CDR1 SGHVS, CDR2 FQNEAQ. The CDR3 has 17 residues. J was trimmed by 6 bases and V by 5 bases; bases with no gene match: 17. The chain's CDR3 is CASSASGTGPLQHGYTF. The CDR3 DNA reads TGTGCCAGCAGCGCCTCCGGGACAGGACCTCTACAGCATGGCTACACCTTC.

The J gene is TRBJ1-4, the V gene TRBV7-9, with 8 bases fitting TRBD1. Germline-derived CDR1 and CDR2 are SEHNR and FQNEAQ (reference sequence). V lost 5 bases, J lost 5 bases, and 4 bases stayed unmatched. The CDR3 has 14 amino acids. CDR3 region: CASSRDRLNEKLFF. The CDR3 region has the DNA TGTGCCAGCAGCAGGGACAGGTTAAATGAAAAACTGTTTTTT.

The chain carries TRBV4-3 and TRBJ2-1; the D gene is possibly TRBD1 (6 bases). The V end was cut by 1 base, the J end by 0 bases, with 10 bases between. This CDR3 has 16 amino acids. Germline lookup yields CDR1 LGHNA and CDR2 YSLEER. DNA for the CDR3: TGCGCCAGCAGCCAAGTCTGGGACAACTCCTACAATGAGCAGTTCTTC. Translating it yields CASSQVWDNSYNEQFF.

The chain combines TRBV21-1 with TRBJ2-7; the D call TRBD1 from the table was never checked on the DNA. TRBV21-1 is classified as a pseudogene. The CDR3 covers 16 residues. As DNA, the CDR3 is TGTGCCGTCAAGAGGGGGGACAGGGCCCTCCCCTACGAGCAGTACTTC. Amino acids: CAVKRGDRALPYEQYF.

This sequence joins TRBV19 and TRBJ1-5; no clear D. In germline, CDR1 is LNHDA, CDR2 SQIVND (reference sequence). The CDR3 is 13 amino acids. Trimming removed 4 bases at V and 3 bases at J, with 7 bases between. In DNA form, the CDR3 reads TGTGCCAGTAGTAGACTGGACAATCAGCCCCAGCATTTT. Protein product: CASSRLDNQPQHF.

About this clone itself: Its ends do not fully match the called genes, so a read error is possible. The J gene is TRBJ1-1, the V gene TRBV5-4; D is perhaps TRBD1 (5 bases). The CDR3 consists of 13 residues. CDR1 and CDR2 from the germline V gene are SGHNT and YYREEE (reference sequence). DNA for the CDR3: TGTGTCAGCAGCTGGGGGGTGAACACTGAAGCTTTCTTT. Translating it yields CVSSWGVNTEAFF. The variable domain in full, completed from reference TRBV5-4 and TRBJ1-1, reads ETGVTQSPTHLIKTRGQQVTLRCSSQSGHNTVSWYQQALGQGPQFIFQYYREEENGRGNFPPRFSGLQFPNYSSELNVNALELDDSALYLCVSSWGVNTEAFFGQGTRLTVV.

The chain has TRBV19 and TRBJ2-7, with TRBD2 matching over 8 bases. CDR3 size: 16 residues. The junction had 14 bases not matched to a gene; V was cut back by 6 bases and J by 4 bases. Germline values: CDR1 LNHDA, CDR2 SQIVND (reference sequence). The CDR3 coding sequence is TGTGCCAGTAGCCCGGGGGGGGCCCTATTTGGATACGAGCAGTACTTC. Translation gives CASSPGGALFGYEQYF.

The chain couples TRBV13 to TRBJ1-1; TRBD1 matches at 8 bases. Germline lookup yields CDR1 PRHDT and CDR2 FYEKMQ (reference sequence). Losses at the gene ends were 3 bases for V and 4 bases for J; bases not matched to a gene: 4. This CDR3 is built from 14 residues. The CDR3 DNA sequence: TGTGCCAGCAGCTTCGGACAGGGCACCACTGAAGCTTTCTTT. Its protein product is CASSFGQGTTEAFF.

The gene calls are TRBV29-1 and TRBJ1-2; TRBD1 aligns across 7 bases. The length of the CDR3 is 12 residues. The germline CDR1 and CDR2 sequences are SQVTM and ANQGSEA. After removal of 6 bases from V and 7 bases from J, the junction contained 8 bases not matched to a gene. This CDR3 reads CSVAWTGGGYTF. The CDR3 DNA follows: TGCAGCGTCGCCTGGACAGGCGGTGGCTACACCTTC.

The genes are TRBV14 and TRBJ2-7, with 8 bases aligning to TRBD1. The CDR3 is 14 amino acids. With V trimmed by 1 base and J by 5 bases, 4 bases remained unmatched. Germline V gene data show CDR1 as SGHDN and CDR2 as FVKESK. The CDR3 is CASSQGTGWNEQYF. DNA for the CDR3: TGTGCCAGCAGCCAAGGGACAGGGTGGAACGAGCAGTACTTC. The full variable domain, its missing parts supplied by reference TRBV14 and TRBJ2-7, is EAGVTQFPSHSVIEKGQTVTLRCDPISGHDNLYWYRRVMGKEIKFLLHFVKESKQDESGMPNNRFLAERTGGTYSTLKVQPAELEDSGVYFCASSQGTGWNEQYFGPGTRLTVT.